Listed below are T cell receptor beta chains from one sample, sequenced in a study of blood T cells in healthy people across ages. From the 5' RACE reads, TCRdb called clonotypes with MiXCR, one entry per CDR3 protein. This table holds around 900,000 distinct CDR3 sequences, 25% to 30% found once. Sequences were obtained from blood. The source of these receptors is a woman of 80 years or more in good health. Each CDR3 is given with its conserved first and last residue.

TRBJ1-1 | TRBV2 | CASLEQGNTEAFF
TRBJ1-3 | TRBV2 | CASATLSSGNTIYF
. | TRBV4-2 | CASSQFRTGYDEQYF
TRBJ2-3 | TRBV7-2 | CASSLGHTSTDTQYF
TRBJ2-5 | TRBV7-2 | CASSLRNRQETQYF
TRBJ2-1 | TRBV20-1 | CSARGVASGVSYNEQFF
TRBJ2-1 | TRBV3-1 | CAGGQGTGNGFRNEQFF
TRBJ1-1 | TRBV29-1 | CCVRGTRGNTEAFF
TRBJ1-5 | TRBV7-2 | CASSLVPGQYSNQPQHF
TRBJ2-1 | TRBV24-1 | CATSSGGGLDNEQFF
TRBJ2-7 | TRBV12-3/TRBV12-4 | CASTYGRDRGAVYF
TRBJ2-1 | TRBV7-2 | CASSPSTQRRAYNEQFF
TRBJ1-5 | TRBV6-2/TRBV6-3 | CASSSNRAPQPQHF
TRBJ1-6 | TRBV6-2/TRBV6-3 | CASSTGRYNSPLHF
TRBJ2-7 | TRBV20-1 | CSATQNYEQYF
TRBJ2-5 | TRBV6-4 | CASSEGLAGAEQYF
TRBJ2-5 | TRBV20-1 | CSASRTGKETQYF
TRBJ1-1 | TRBV4-3 | CASSQDVTGEAFF
TRBJ1-4 | TRBV21-1 | CASSKTFRDRGWATNEKLFF
TRBJ1-2 | TRBV2 | CASSEAPTGGYGYTF
TRBJ2-6 | TRBV24-1 | CATSDPTTGANVLTF
TRBJ2-3 | TRBV24-1 | CATSVKAGSTDTQYF
TRBJ2-3 | TRBV7-2 | CASSGSADTDTQYF
TRBJ2-5 | TRBV25-1 | CASSDFRGPRQETQYF
TRBJ1-2 | TRBV7-2 | CASSSTGQGEGYGYTF
TRBJ1-3 | TRBV12-3/TRBV12-4 | CASSPPGTQVNTIYF
TRBJ2-3 | TRBV20-1 | CSARDRSGNTDTQYF
TRBJ1-5 | TRBV6-6 | CASSYPTGRGNQPQHF
TRBJ2-2 | TRBV10-2 | CASSEVAGTGELFF
TRBJ1-6 | TRBV7-9 | CASSFGTGSSCNSPLHF
TRBJ1-2 | TRBV13 | CASSLRTVNYGYTF
TRBJ2-7 | TRBV7-9 | CASSPTGTSGNSYEQYF
TRBJ2-3 | TRBV28 | CASRNSWGQGTQYF
TRBJ2-5 | TRBV27 | CASSTRGRVTETQYF
TRBJ1-2 | TRBV20-1 | CSAARTGGTYGYTF
TRBJ1-5 | TRBV10-3 | CASSLRVQGLQPQHF
TRBJ2-3 | TRBV10-3 | CATWDIGDTQYF
TRBJ2-3 | TRBV20-1 | CSARDSGGNTQYF
TRBJ2-4 | TRBV20-1 | CSASLVSRLAKNIQYF
TRBJ1-2 | TRBV2 | CASSVSPYGYTF
TRBJ1-2 | TRBV20-1 | CSASGVGLAYGYTF
TRBJ2-5 | TRBV5-1 | CASSVTGGFETQYF
TRBJ1-1 | TRBV7-2 | CASSLDRLGGAFF
TRBJ2-3 | TRBV12-3/TRBV12-4 | CASRGWVRTDTQYF
TRBJ2-7 | TRBV5-5 | CASSPTGTRLEQYF
TRBJ2-1 | TRBV5-6 | CAGSPPLGLGSYNEQFF
TRBJ2-1 | TRBV11-2 | CASSLVGGGLGNEQFF
TRBJ1-1 | TRBV7-9 | CASGDTGGGTEAFF
TRBJ2-5 | TRBV18 | CASSPRGDLAGAETQYF
TRBJ1-2 | TRBV29-1 | CSVRTLNYGYTF
TRBJ1-2 | TRBV11-2 | CASSPMEGSNYGYTF
TRBJ2-6 | TRBV9 | CASGSTGQVSGANVLTF
TRBJ2-5 | TRBV12-3/TRBV12-4 | CASRPRQGQETQYF
TRBJ2-3 | TRBV5-1 | CASSASGVSTDTQYF